These 10 T cell receptor beta chains originate from one sample sequenced in a study of T cell changes during pregnancy in multiple sclerosis. The assay was immunoSEQ multiplex PCR, and TCRdb's table has in-frame clones only and misses some. The table has 26,000 or so clones, roughly nine tenths seen once. The material was CD8+ T cells from peripheral blood mononuclear cells, obtained in the second trimester of pregnancy. The receptor set was obtained from a female donor with multiple sclerosis, enrolled in a pregnancy study.

The chain links TRBV5-1 to TRBJ1-2; no definite D call. CDR1 SGHRS and CDR2 YFSETQ come from the germline V gene. CDR3 length equals 14 residues. V lost 3 bases and J 2 bases, leaving 11 bases between the germline ends. CDR3 protein: CASSSVGRNYGYTF. The CDR3 DNA reads as TGCGCCAGCAGCTCAGTGGGCAGGAACTATGGCTACACCTTC.

The V gene is TRBV27, the J gene TRBJ1-1; TRBD1 might be the D (5 bases). The V gene lost 11 bases and the J gene lost 4 bases, with 14 bases spanning the gap. CDR3 length equals 12 residues. The V gene's germline CDR1 is MNHEY and CDR2 SMNVEV (reference sequence). The CDR3 region has the DNA TGTGCCGCGGGGCCGGTGGGCACTGAAGCTTTCTTT. Amino acids: CAAGPVGTEAFF.

This clone appeared a single time. The chain carries TRBV5-4 and TRBJ2-7, with TRBD1 as a possible D gene (6 bases). Germline loops: CDR1 SGHNT, CDR2 YYREEE (reference sequence). V lost 5 bases to trimming and J lost 3 bases, with 12 bases between them. The CDR3 consists of 13 residues. The CDR3 loop is CASSSGTIYEQYF. CDR3 bases: TGTGCCAGCAGTTCCGGGACAATCTACGAGCAGTACTTC. The whole variable domain, filled in from reference TRBV5-4 and TRBJ2-7, reads ETGVTQSPTHLIKTRGQQVTLRCSSQSGHNTVSWYQQALGQGPQFIFQYYREEENGRGNFPPRFSGLQFPNYSSELNVNALELDDSALYLCASSSGTIYEQYFGPGTRLTVT.

The gene calls are TRBV18 and TRBJ2-7, with 10 bases aligning to TRBD1. Trimming removed 4 bases from V and 4 bases from J; junction bases left unmatched: 7. Germline assignment: CDR1 KGHSH and CDR2 LQKENI. The CDR3 length is 15 residues. CDR3 DNA sequence: TGTGCCAGCTCACTCCCGGGACAGGGGAGATACGAGCAGTACTTC. Amino acids: CASSLPGQGRYEQYF.

This chain connects TRBV29-1 to TRBJ2-3; perhaps TRBD2 as D (6 bases). This CDR3 comprises 12 residues. Germline CDR1 SQVTM, CDR2 ANQGSEA. Trimming took off 7 bases at V and 4 bases at J, with 12 bases between the two ends. Here the CDR3 DNA reads TGCAGCGGGAGGGGCTCGGCAGATACGCAGTATTTT. Protein product: CSGRGSADTQYF.

This chain connects TRBV10-3 to TRBJ2-3; possible D gene TRBD2, 6 bases. The V and J ends lost 1 base and 0 bases respectively, with 8 bases between them. This CDR3 is built from 15 residues. CDR1 and CDR2 from the germline V gene are ENHRY and SYGVKD. Here the CDR3 reads CAISELAASTDTQYF. The DNA for the CDR3 is TGTGCCATCAGTGAGTTAGCGGCTAGCACAGATACGCAGTATTTT.

This clone occurred once. The rearrangement links TRBV27 to TRBJ2-1; TRBD2 is a possible D gene (6 bases). Trimming removed 5 bases at V and 9 bases at J, with 14 bases between. The CDR3 sequence is 13 residues long. Germline CDR1 is MNHEY and CDR2 is SMNVEV (reference sequence). CDR3 bases: TGTGCCAGCAGTCCCCGACTAGACGGTGAGCAGTTCTTC. Protein: CASSPRLDGEQFF.

The gene calls are TRBV7-9 and TRBJ1-2; the D gene is possibly TRBD1 (5 bases). The CDR3 consists of 14 residues. CDR1 SEHNR and CDR2 FQNEAQ come from the germline V gene (reference sequence). Between the trimmed V and J ends, which lost 5 bases and 6 bases, there was a span of 16 bases. The CDR3 coding sequence is TGTGCCAGCAGCCCCACGGGACGCGGGGATGGCTACACCTTC. Translation gives CASSPTGRGDGYTF.

The V and J genes are TRBV15 and TRBJ2-1; 14 bases agree with TRBD2. The CDR3 is 17 residues long. Germline values: CDR1 LNHNV, CDR2 YYDKDF (reference sequence). V was pared by 1 base and J by 7 bases, with 6 bases of the junction left unmatched. CDR3 protein: CATSRGLAGGPKNEQFF. DNA for the CDR3: TGTGCCACCAGCAGAGGACTAGCGGGAGGGCCGAAAAATGAGCAGTTCTTC.

This clone has only one observation. V gene TRBV4-1 combines with J gene TRBJ2-1; D might be TRBD2 (7 bases). The CDR3 has 16 residues. Trimming cost V 3 bases and J 4 bases, with 16 bases left between them. Germline V gives CDR1 MGHRA, CDR2 YSYEKL. The CDR3 nucleotides read TGCGCCAGCAGCCAGGTCCCGGGGGGCGAGTACAATGAGCAGTTCTTC. Translation: CASSQVPGGEYNEQFF.